These 23 T cell receptor beta chains share one sample of origin, sequenced in a study of T cell responses to AZD1222 COVID-19 vaccine. Assay: immunoSEQ multiplex PCR; the TCRdb copy retains only in-frame clones and omits some. Of more than 95,000 clones listed, 86% are singletons. This material consisted of peripheral blood, taken 28 days after the second dose of the MenACWY control vaccine. The receptors originated from an adult who received the MenACWY meningococcal vaccine as a control.

V and J are TRBV3-1 (or the pseudogene TRBV3-2) and TRBJ2-2, with 9 positions matching TRBD1. The CDR3 is 19 residues long. With V trimmed by 0 bases and J by 4 bases, 12 bases remained unmatched. CDR1 and CDR2 (germline): LGHDT, YNNKEL (reference sequence). This CDR3 reads CASSQDAGTGRSGTGELFF. The CDR3, as DNA: TGTGCCAGCAGCCAAGACGCAGGGACAGGGAGATCGGGCACCGGGGAGCTGTTTTTT.

This chain uses TRBV28 with TRBJ1-2; TRBD1 matches 7 bases. This CDR3 is built from 16 residues. CDR1 is MDHEN and CDR2 is SYDVKM in the germline V gene. The J segment lost 0 bases and the V segment lost 2 bases, leaving 6 bases of the junction unmatched. The DNA of the CDR3 is TGTGCCAGCAGTTTACTCGACAGGGCTACTAACTATGGCTACACCTTC. Protein sequence: CASSLLDRATNYGYTF.

The V gene is TRBV28, the J gene TRBJ2-7; D not resolved. Between the trimmed V and J ends, which lost 6 bases and 0 bases, there was a span of 18 bases. The CDR3 has 16 residues. From germline, CDR1 is MDHEN and CDR2 SYDVKM. Here the CDR3 DNA reads TGTGCCAGCAGCCATGGCGATCTAATCAGCTCCTACGAGCAGTACTTC. This gives the protein CASSHGDLISSYEQYF.

The gene calls are TRBV19 and TRBJ2-1; 13 bases map to TRBD2. The CDR3 has 17 residues. Germline trimming cut 6 bases from V and 0 bases from J; bases unmatched to any gene: 5. Germline V gives CDR1 LNHDA, CDR2 SQIVND (reference sequence). The DNA for the CDR3 is TGTGCCAGTAGGGTACTAGCGGGGGGGACCTCCTACAATGAGCAGTTCTTC. Its translation is CASRVLAGGTSYNEQFF.

This chain joins TRBV28 and TRBJ2-1; 7 nucleotides match TRBD2. Germline loops: CDR1 MDHEN, CDR2 SYDVKM. The CDR3 consists of 13 residues. Trimming removed 6 bases from V and 8 bases from J; junction bases left unmatched: 7. The CDR3 loop is CASSPPGGYEQFF. CDR3 in DNA: TGTGCCAGCAGCCCCCCCGGGGGGTATGAGCAGTTCTTC.

V usage is TRBV3-1 (or the pseudogene TRBV3-2) and J usage is TRBJ1-1; the D gene is possibly TRBD1 (5 bases). The CDR3 is made up of 14 amino acids. Germline V gene sequence: CDR1 LGHDT, CDR2 YNNKEL (reference sequence). V shed 1 base and J shed 6 bases, with 12 bases lying between them. The CDR3 DNA reads as TGTGCCAGCAGCCAAGGCCAGGGAGGAGCTGAAGCTTTCTTT. Translation: CASSQGQGGAEAFF.

This clone was counted a single time. This chain connects TRBV14 to TRBJ2-7; D is possibly TRBD2 (6 bases). Trimming pared 8 bases from V and 3 bases from J, leaving 14 bases between. Per germline, CDR1 SGHDN and CDR2 FVKESK. There are 13 residues in the CDR3. CDR3 residues: CASGGTWGYEQYF. In nucleotides, the CDR3 is TGTGCCAGCGGAGGGACTTGGGGCTACGAGCAGTACTTC.

In regard to this clone: Sequence at one end of the junction differs from germline and may be a read error. The chain combines TRBV19 with TRBJ1-2; no firm D call. CDR1 is LNHDA and CDR2 is SQIVND in the germline V gene (reference sequence). CDR3 length equals 13 residues. The CDR3 nucleotides are TGTGCCAGTAGTACCCGGGAACAGCGTCCCCTCTCTTTC. Translation: CASSTREQRPLSF. The full variable domain, rest sourced from reference TRBV19 and TRBJ1-2, is DGGITQSPKYLFRKEGQNVTLSCEQNLNHDAMYWYRQDPGQGLRLIYYSQIVNDFQKGDIAEGYSVSREKKESFPLTVTSAQKNPTAFYLCASSTREQRPLSFGSGTRLTVV.

J is TRBJ1-2 and V is TRBV5-1; no reliable D call. The CDR3 has 14 amino acids. Trimming shortened V by 3 bases and J by 4 bases, and 13 bases separated the two germline ends. Germline V gene data show CDR1 as SGHRS and CDR2 as YFSETQ. Written as DNA, the CDR3 is TGCGCCAGCAGCTCTGTGACGACACCCTATGGCTACACCTTC. It yields the protein CASSSVTTPYGYTF.

The chain has TRBV18 and TRBJ1-5, with D unresolved. Per germline, CDR1 KGHSH and CDR2 LQKENI. This CDR3 is 16 amino acids long. V lost 1 base and J 1 base, leaving 11 bases between the germline ends. The CDR3 nucleotides are TGTGCCAGCTCACCACGGGCAGGCTCGAGCAATCAGCCCCAGCATTTT. Its protein is CASSPRAGSSNQPQHF.

A note on this clone: Germline and junction disagree at one end, which may indicate a read error. This rearrangement joins TRBV7-7 to TRBJ2-3; no firm D call. Germline CDR1 and CDR2: SSHAT and FNYEAQ (reference sequence). This CDR3 has 15 amino acids. The CDR3 region has the DNA TGTGCTAGCAGCTTACAGTTGACTAGCACAGATACGCAGTATTTT. Its translation is CASSLQLTSTDTQYF.

The CDR3 loop is CASSIRDTLGEKLFF. Written as DNA, the CDR3 is TGTGCCAGTAGTATCCGGGACACCCTGGGGGAAAAACTGTTTTTT. The chain couples TRBV19 to TRBJ1-4, with D maybe TRBD1 (6 bases). There are 15 residues in the CDR3. Trimming took off 3 bases at V and 8 bases at J, with 16 bases between the two ends. In germline, CDR1 is LNHDA, CDR2 SQIVND (reference sequence).

This chain uses TRBV18 with TRBJ1-1; D perhaps matches TRBD1 (5 bases). Germline assignment: CDR1 KGHSH and CDR2 LQKENI. Trimming cost V 6 bases and J 1 base, with 12 bases left between them. This CDR3 is built from 14 residues. The CDR3 bases are TGTGCCAGCTCGCCCGGGACGGGGAACACTGAAGCTTTCTTT. As protein: CASSPGTGNTEAFF. Using reference TRBV18 and TRBJ1-1 for the parts outside the CDR3, the full variable domain is NAGVMQNPRHLVRRRGQEARLRCSPMKGHSHVYWYRQLPEEGLKFMVYLQKENIIDESGMPKERFSAEFPKEGPSILRIQQVVRGDSAAYFCASSPGTGNTEAFFGQGTRLTVV.

J is TRBJ1-6 and V is TRBV27, with 8 bases aligning to TRBD1. The germline CDR1 and CDR2 sequences are MNHEY and SMNVEV (reference sequence). V gave up 3 bases and J gave up 0 bases; unmatched junction bases: 7. The CDR3 totals 18 residues. The CDR3 nucleotides are TGTGCCAGCAGTTTTTCACAGGGGGGGCTCTCCTATAATTCACCCCTCCACTTT. Residues: CASSFSQGGLSYNSPLHF.

The chain couples TRBV21-1 to TRBJ1-4; the tabulated D call, TRBD1, remains unverified against the DNA. TRBV21-1 is tagged as a pseudogene. There are 21 residues in the CDR3. The CDR3 sequence: CASSKEKGQGLRGPTNEKLFF. CDR3 DNA sequence: TGTGCCAGCAGCAAAGAAAAGGGACAGGGTTTGCGGGGCCCAACTAATGAAAAACTGTTTTTT.

V usage is TRBV29-1 and J usage is TRBJ1-2; no reliable D call. The CDR3 contains 11 residues. Germline loops: CDR1 SQVTM, CDR2 ANQGSEA. Trimming took off 0 bases at V and 8 bases at J, with 7 bases between the two ends. Here the CDR3 DNA reads TGCAGCGTTGAAGATCTAAAGGGCTACACCTTC. Protein product: CSVEDLKGYTF. The full variable domain, in which reference TRBV29-1 and TRBJ1-2 provide the parts outside the CDR3, is SAVISQKPSRDICQRGTSLTIQCQVDSQVTMMFWYRQQPGQSLTLIATANQGSEATYESGFVIDKFPISRPNLTFSTLTVSNMSPEDSSIYLCSVEDLKGYTFGSGTRLTVV.

The chain has TRBV7-9 and TRBJ1-3; D is perhaps TRBD1 (5 bases). CDR3 length: 18 residues. Germline V lookup: CDR1 SEHNR, CDR2 FQNEAQ (reference sequence). The V end was cut by 5 bases, the J end by 2 bases, with 22 bases between. CDR3 sequence: CASSPSARGRATGNTIYF. The CDR3 nucleotides are TGTGCCAGCAGCCCATCCGCTCGCGGCAGGGCGACTGGAAACACCATATATTTT.

This chain links TRBV19 with TRBJ1-2; D is ambiguous. This CDR3 spans 11 amino acids. Per germline, CDR1 LNHDA and CDR2 SQIVND (reference sequence). V lost 8 bases to trimming and J lost 4 bases, with 8 bases between them. The CDR3: CASALPYGYTF. CDR3 nucleotides: TGTGCCAGTGCCCTTCCCTATGGCTACACCTTC.

As concerns this clone: Other DNA sequences in this sample translate to the same CDR3. The rearrangement links TRBV18 to TRBJ2-7, with TRBD1 identical over 8 bases. The CDR3 sequence is 14 residues long. The V and J ends lost 2 bases and 2 bases, in that order; junction bases with no gene match: 2. In germline, CDR1 is KGHSH, CDR2 LQKENI. CDR3 bases: TGTGCCAGCTCACCAGGGACAGGCCCCTACGAGCAGTACTTC. Translating gives CASSPGTGPYEQYF.

The chain joins TRBV29-1 to TRBJ1-1; no reliable D call. V shed 7 bases and J shed 0 bases, with 12 bases lying between them. There are 13 residues in the CDR3. The germline gives CDR1 SQVTM, CDR2 ANQGSEA. CDR3 sequence: CSARYTLNTEAFF. As DNA, the CDR3 is TGCAGCGCCAGGTACACCTTGAACACTGAAGCTTTCTTT. The whole variable domain, remainder taken from reference TRBV29-1 and TRBJ1-1, is SAVISQKPSRDICQRGTSLTIQCQVDSQVTMMFWYRQQPGQSLTLIATANQGSEATYESGFVIDKFPISRPNLTFSTLTVSNMSPEDSSIYLCSARYTLNTEAFFGQGTRLTVV.

In regard to this clone: Within the sample, other DNA sequences also encode this same CDR3. The rearrangement joins TRBV19 to TRBJ2-3; D uncertain. This CDR3 has 14 residues. Germline V gene data show CDR1 as LNHDA and CDR2 as SQIVND (reference sequence). V dropped 4 bases and J dropped 0 bases, with 8 bases sitting between them. This chain's CDR3 is CASSTFGSTDTQYF. The CDR3 bases are TGTGCCAGTAGTACCTTCGGGAGCACAGATACGCAGTATTTT.

The genes are TRBV9 and TRBJ2-2; no definite D call. With 0 bases removed from V and 8 bases from J, the gap between germline ends came to 8 bases. CDR1 SGDLS and CDR2 YYNGEE come from the germline V gene. This CDR3 comprises 13 residues. The CDR3 nucleotides read TGTGCCAGCAGCGTAGGGTGGCGAGGGGAGCTGTTTTTT. Amino acid sequence: CASSVGWRGELFF.

This sequence joins TRBV30 and TRBJ2-7; D is undetermined. The germline V gene encodes CDR1 GTSNPN and CDR2 SVGIG (reference sequence). This CDR3 region has 11 residues. V was pared by 4 bases and J by 4 bases, with 8 bases between. The CDR3: CAWTLQYEQYF. CDR3 sequence (DNA): TGTGCCTGGACCCTACAATACGAGCAGTACTTC.